This TCR beta chain was sequenced during a study of T-cell reconstitution after alpha-beta-depleted transplantation in children. The study's findings and limits: About two months after transplant, alpha-beta T cells reportedly came from several hundred expanded graft clones.

Molecular barcoding with unique molecular identifiers was used for the TCRbeta library. TCRdb reprocessed the PCR reads via MiXCR and lists one record per CDR3 protein. In the table there are almost 600,000 distinct CDR3 sequences, roughly a quarter of which are singletons. Germline V CDR1 and CDR2: ENHRY, SYGVKD. V lost 3 bases and J 0 bases, leaving 14 bases between the germline ends. This CDR3 has 17 residues. On this clonotype: Its specificity is not known.

The specimen was PBMCs, collected before TCRalphabeta/CD19-depleted stem cell transplant. The sequence was obtained from a boy in the first two years of life with Wiskott-Aldrich syndrome, due to receive a stem cell transplant. The V gene is TRBV10-3, the J gene TRBJ2-2, with D unresolved. CDR3 nucleotide sequence: TGTGCCATCAGTGAATGGACGCCCAACCCGAACACCGGGGAGCTGTTTTTT. Translation: CAISEWTPNPNTGELFF.